The present TCR beta chain was sequenced within a study of CD8+CD57+ T cells in acquired aplastic anemia. Only patients with CD8+CD57+ cell expansion on flow cytometry were chosen for sequencing. Each of the patients presented with severe acquired aplastic anemia. This clonotype was picked up one time. Germline V gives CDR1 KGHDR, CDR2 SFDVKD. This CDR3 spans 13 amino acids. V was trimmed by 4 bases and J by 4 bases, leaving 9 bases between them. Profiles of TCR beta VDJ and CDR3 were generated from a genomic DNA template. TCRdb analysed the reads with MiXCR anew, one entry per CDR3 protein. Of over 150,000 distinct CDR3 sequences detected, 65% to 75% appear once; the ten largest clones hold around 45%.

This clonotype was obtained from a human donor with aplastic anemia. The sequencing sample was made of sorted CD4+, CD8+, or CD8+CD57+ T cells (not recorded which) from PBMCs. This chain joins TRBV24-1 and TRBJ1-1; D may be TRBD1 (5 bases). CDR3 protein: CATSDPGFTEAFF. The CDR3 region has the DNA TGTGCCACCAGTGACCCAGGGTTCACTGAAGCTTTCTTT.